These 24 T cell receptor beta chains share one sample of origin, sequenced in a study of breast tumors, draining lymph nodes, adjacent tissues. The lymph nodes were axillary draining lymph nodes from breast cancer patients. TCRdb re-analysed the multiplex PCR reads in MiXCR, keeping a single row per CDR3 protein. The sample includes approximately 210,000 distinct CDR3 sequences, 34% seen only once; the top ten take under 4.5%. Sequencing input: axillary lymph node tissue. The receptor set was obtained from a female donor with breast cancer. Some clones in this sample may be carry-over from other donors' samples.

This clonotype was seen once. Written as DNA, the CDR3 is TGTGCCAGCAGCTTAGGACAGGGGTTTGGGACCCAGTACTTC. This translates into CASSLGQGFGTQYF. The rearrangement joins TRBV7-8 to TRBJ2-5; 8 bases line up with TRBD1. The CDR3 totals 14 residues. Germline CDR1 is SGHVS and CDR2 is FQNEAQ. V was clipped by 1 base and J by 7 bases; unmatched bases: 5.

The V and J genes are TRBV9 and TRBJ2-7; tentatively, D is TRBD2 (6 bases). CDR3 length: 14 amino acids. Trimming stripped 2 bases from V and 0 bases from J, with 9 bases between. Germline CDR1 and CDR2: SGDLS and YYNGEE. CDR3 residues: CASSVGGSSYEQYF. In DNA form, the CDR3 reads TGTGCCAGCAGCGTTGGGGGGAGCTCCTACGAGCAGTACTTC. Full variable domain (missing parts from reference TRBV9 and TRBJ2-7): DSGVTQTPKHLITATGQRVTLRCSPRSGDLSVYWYQQSLDQGLQFLIQYYNGEERAKGNILERFSAQQFPDLHSELNLSSLELGDSALYFCASSVGGSSYEQYFGPGTRLTVT.

This clonotype was detected many times. This chain joins TRBV5-1 and TRBJ1-2; TRBD1 matches 9 bases. The CDR3 totals 15 residues. CDR1 and CDR2 (germline): SGHRS, YFSETQ. J was trimmed by 8 bases and V by 3 bases; bases with no gene match: 11. CDR3 DNA sequence: TGCGCCAGCAGCTCGCCGGGACAGGGAGTTGGCGGCTACACCTTC. Translating gives CASSSPGQGVGGYTF.

This chain links TRBV20-1 with TRBJ1-3; D is ambiguous. In germline, CDR1 is DFQATT, CDR2 SNEGSKA (reference sequence). The CDR3 totals 15 residues. The CDR3 here is CSAGSIGHSGNTIYF. As DNA, the CDR3 is TGCAGCGCTGGGTCTATCGGCCACTCTGGAAACACCATATATTTT.

Worth noting for this clonotype: The CDR3 does not end in the conserved phenylalanine or tryptophan, so this is likely a read error. The DNA is omitted, as the CDR3 cannot be located on it reliably, and the CDR3 follows TCRdb's listing. This chain links TRBV12-3 or TRBV12-4 with TRBJ2-3; TRBD2, the table's D call, was not compared with the DNA. Inclusive of both ends, the CDR3 amounts to 9 amino acids. The CDR3 loop reads CASILGLAG.

The chain combines TRBV25-1 with TRBJ1-4, with D possibly being TRBD1 (6 bases). V lost 4 bases, J lost 7 bases, and 16 bases lay in between. CDR3 length: 15 amino acids. From germline, CDR1 is MGHDK and CDR2 SYGVNS. CDR3 loop: CASSGYREAGEKLFF. The DNA of the CDR3 is TGTGCCAGCAGTGGGTACAGGGAGGCCGGTGAAAAACTGTTTTTT.

The rearrangement joins TRBV28 to TRBJ1-5, with D unclear. The CDR3 is 15 amino acids. Per germline, CDR1 MDHEN and CDR2 SYDVKM. Trimming cost V 3 bases and J 6 bases, with 15 bases left between them. CDR3 region: CASSLLEPRGQPQHF. The CDR3 DNA reads as TGTGCCAGCAGTTTGTTGGAACCGCGGGGTCAGCCCCAGCATTTT. The entire variable domain, with the rest obtained from reference TRBV28 and TRBJ1-5, is as follows: DVKVTQSSRYLVKRTGEKVFLECVQDMDHENMFWYRQDPGLGLRLIYFSYDVKMKEKGDIPEGYSVSREKKERFSLILESASTNQTSMYLCASSLLEPRGQPQHFGDGTRLSIL.

In this sample, this clonotype turned up many times. This sequence joins TRBV29-1 and TRBJ2-5; D may be TRBD1 (5 bases). The CDR3 runs 12 residues. V lost 5 bases and J lost 3, with 10 bases in between. Per the germline V gene, CDR1 is SQVTM and CDR2 is ANQGSEA. The CDR3 here is CSVQGNEETQYF. CDR3 nucleotide sequence: TGCAGCGTTCAGGGAAACGAAGAGACCCAGTACTTC. The whole variable domain, filled in from reference TRBV29-1 and TRBJ2-5, reads SAVISQKPSRDICQRGTSLTIQCQVDSQVTMMFWYRQQPGQSLTLIATANQGSEATYESGFVIDKFPISRPNLTFSTLTVSNMSPEDSSIYLCSVQGNEETQYFGPGTRLLVL.

This clonotype was recorded at least ten times. This sequence joins TRBV5-6 and TRBJ1-3; D ambiguous. V lost 2 bases and J 5 bases, leaving 2 bases between the germline ends. The CDR3 extends over 11 amino acids. Germline CDR1 is SGHDT and CDR2 is YYEEEE. CDR3 sequence: CASSFRNTIYF. The DNA of the CDR3 is TGTGCCAGCAGCTTCAGAAACACCATATATTTT.

This clonotype showed up many times. This chain uses TRBV11-2 with TRBJ2-1; D not resolved. The CDR3 extends over 14 amino acids. Germline CDR1 is SGHAT and CDR2 is FQNNGV. Trimming pared 1 base from V and 1 base from J, leaving 5 bases between. The CDR3 is CASSLGQSYNEQFF. CDR3 nucleotide sequence: TGTGCCAGCAGCTTAGGCCAATCCTACAATGAGCAGTTCTTC.

The table lists this clonotype with many counts. The rearrangement links TRBV7-9 to TRBJ1-2; possible D gene TRBD1, 5 bases. This CDR3 is built from 14 residues. The germline V gene encodes CDR1 SEHNR and CDR2 FQNEAQ (reference sequence). V lost 1 base, J lost 2 bases, and 8 bases lay in between. CDR3 sequence reads: CASSLGGDNYGYTF. CDR3 bases: TGTGCCAGCAGCTTAGGGGGGGACAACTATGGCTACACCTTC.

This clonotype was recorded at least ten times. The chain is built from TRBV20-1 and TRBJ2-1, with 7 nucleotides matching TRBD1. The germline V gene has CDR1 DFQATT and CDR2 SNEGSKA (reference sequence). J gave up 1 base and V 0 bases, and 6 bases lay outside the gene matches. This CDR3 is 16 amino acids long. CDR3 DNA: TGCAGTGCTAGAGACGAGGGGGCCAAGTCCTACAATGAGCAGTTCTTC. Protein: CSARDEGAKSYNEQFF.

There are many counts of this clonotype. J is TRBJ1-5 and V is TRBV19, with 9 bases fitting TRBD1. The length of the CDR3 is 15 residues. The ends lost 3 bases at V and 6 bases at J; junction bases unmatched: 6. The germline V gene has CDR1 LNHDA and CDR2 SQIVND (reference sequence). In DNA form, the CDR3 reads TGTGCCAGTAGTATTGGGACAGGGTTCCCTCAGCCCCAGCATTTT. Its protein is CASSIGTGFPQPQHF. Variable domain in full (rest from reference TRBV19 and TRBJ1-5): DGGITQSPKYLFRKEGQNVTLSCEQNLNHDAMYWYRQDPGQGLRLIYYSQIVNDFQKGDIAEGYSVSREKKESFPLTVTSAQKNPTAFYLCASSIGTGFPQPQHFGDGTRLSIL.

This clonotype was counted at least ten times. The chain carries TRBV12-3 or TRBV12-4 and TRBJ2-3; D is ambiguous. The CDR3 runs to 13 residues. V was cut by 7 bases and J by 3 bases, with 11 bases left in between. Written as DNA, the CDR3 is TGTGCCAGCAAAACTCGGTCAACAGATACGCAGTATTTT. Translation gives CASKTRSTDTQYF.

The chain joins TRBV7-6 to TRBJ1-4; 7 bases map to TRBD1. The CDR3 covers 16 residues. Trimming took 5 bases from V and 2 from J; bases not matched to a gene: 8. Germline CDR1 is SGHVS and CDR2 is FNYEAQ. DNA of the CDR3: TGTGCCAGCAGCCAAGATATAGGGGGCACTAATGAAAAACTGTTTTTT. This encodes CASSQDIGGTNEKLFF.

The sample holds many counts of this clonotype. This may be a read error, as it is one base from a much larger clone. The chain is built from TRBV12-3 or TRBV12-4 and TRBJ1-2; TRBD1 agrees at 7 bases. This CDR3 is 14 amino acids long. With V trimmed by 3 bases and J by 2 bases, 3 bases remained unmatched. This CDR3 is CASSFQDRNYGYTF. The CDR3 DNA reads TGTGCCAGCAGTTTCCAGGACAGGAACTATGGCTACACCTTC.

This chain links TRBV20-1 with TRBJ1-2, with TRBD1 matching 7 bases. Germline assignment: CDR1 DFQATT and CDR2 SNEGSKA (reference sequence). The CDR3 is made up of 12 amino acids. V lost 7 bases, J lost 4 bases, and 6 bases stayed unmatched. The CDR3, as DNA: TGCAGTGGTTGGGGACAGACCTATGGCTACACCTTC. Its protein is CSGWGQTYGYTF.

The chain has TRBV7-9 and TRBJ2-1, with D possibly TRBD2 on 6 matching bases. The V end was cut by 8 bases, the J end by 10 bases, with 12 bases between. This CDR3 region has 11 residues. Germline CDR1 reads SEHNR; CDR2 reads FQNEAQ (reference sequence). The CDR3 DNA is TGTGCCAGCGTTACGGGAGCCGAGCAGTTCTTC. Translated, it gives CASVTGAEQFF.

In this sample, this clonotype turned up a few times. V is TRBV6-6 and J is TRBJ2-3; TRBD2 agrees at 9 bases. The CDR3 sequence is 18 residues long. Germline V gene sequence: CDR1 MNHNY, CDR2 SVGAGI (reference sequence). With V trimmed by 7 bases and J by 0 bases, 14 bases remained unmatched. The CDR3 DNA reads TGTGCCAGCAACCACCAGCGGGGGGCCGTCGCTAGCACAGATACGCAGTATTTT. It is translated as CASNHQRGAVASTDTQYF.

Comments on this clonotype: A much larger clone lies a single base off, so this may be a read error. The conserved phenylalanine or tryptophan normally closing the CDR3 is absent here, so this likely arose from a read error. The chain links TRBV6-5 to TRBJ2-7, with 9 bases aligning to TRBD2. This CDR3 region has 14 residues. The junction had 6 bases not matched to a gene; V was cut back by 5 bases and J by 4 bases. CDR1 and CDR2 from the germline V gene are MNHEY and SVGAGI. The CDR3 nucleotides are TGTGCCAGCAGTACCTCCAGCGGGAGGTACGAGCAGTACCTC. Protein product: CASSTSSGRYEQYL.

CDR3 DNA: TGTGCCAGCGGGCCTCAAAGGGGGAACACCGGGGAGCTGTTTTTT. The encoded protein is CASGPQRGNTGELFF. The genes are TRBV28 and TRBJ2-2; maybe TRBD1 (5 bases). The CDR3 is 15 amino acids. Trimming removed 8 bases from V and 1 base from J, with 14 bases in between. Germline assignment: CDR1 MDHEN and CDR2 SYDVKM.

This clonotype was observed a handful of times. A much more abundant neighbour one base away suggests this may be a read error. The chain links TRBV20-1 to TRBJ1-5; no definite D call. Germline CDR1 DFQATT, CDR2 SNEGSKA (reference sequence). Trimming cost V 5 bases and J 6 bases, with 20 bases left between them. The CDR3 runs 15 residues. CDR3 in amino acids: CSAYSIAGITQPQHF. DNA of the CDR3: TGCAGTGCTTATAGTATTGCGGGGATCACTCAGCCCCAGCATTTT.

This clonotype was observed many times. One end of the junction is discordant with germline, which a read error may explain. The V and J genes are TRBV12-3 or TRBV12-4 and TRBJ2-5; D may be TRBD1 (6 bases). CDR3 size: 14 residues. The CDR3 nucleotides read TGTGCCAGCAGTAATACAGGGCCCCAAGATACCCAGTACTTC. Its protein product is CASSNTGPQDTQYF.

This clonotype was detected ten times or more. The V gene is TRBV19, the J gene TRBJ1-5; 7 bases line up with TRBD1. This CDR3 is 17 amino acids long. The trim removed 5 bases at V and 3 bases at J, leaving 13 bases unmatched. Germline lookup yields CDR1 LNHDA and CDR2 SQIVND (reference sequence). This CDR3 reads CASSPRTGFSINQPQHF. DNA for the CDR3: TGTGCCAGTAGTCCCCGGACAGGCTTCTCCATCAATCAGCCCCAGCATTTT.